What follows are 29 T cell receptor beta chains derived from one specimen sequenced in a study of brain T cells in children with intractable seizures (dated by TCRdb to the early 2020s). Library construction relied on the immunoSEQ multiplex PCR assay. What TCRdb holds here is the immuneACCESS table cut down to in-frame rearrangements. Part of the clones is not present; checked against another copy, under half of the missing clones reflect an unresolved V gene, and the others are unexplained. Here the sample has fewer than 6,500 clones; about 91% occur a single time. Together, the top ten hold approximately 2% of the sample. The intended sense of this specimen's time point label: resected brain tissue, or blood drawn just prior to surgery. The surgery cases with the highest brain T cell transcript signatures were chosen for TCR beta chain sequencing of brain tissue, and also of blood when blood was available.

Sequencing used resected brain tissue, obtained at surgery. These receptors were taken from a boy under two years old with focal cortical dysplasia and intractable seizures.

The chain combines TRBV9 with TRBJ1-6, with D possibly matching TRBD1 (5 bases). The CDR3 totals 14 residues. The germline CDR1 and CDR2 sequences are SGDLS and YYNGEE. Trimming cost V 0 bases and J 9 bases, with 10 bases left between them. CDR3: CASSVAGNGSPLHF. CDR3 DNA sequence: TGTGCCAGCAGCGTAGCAGGGAATGGTTCACCCCTCCACTTT.

The CDR3 nucleotides read TGTGCCAGCCAATCGACAGGGATGGGCGGCTACACCTTC. Protein: CASQSTGMGGYTF. The chain uses TRBV19 and TRBJ1-2; 7 bases map to TRBD1. Per the germline V gene, CDR1 is LNHDA and CDR2 is SQIVND (reference sequence). CDR3 length: 13 residues. Trimming cost V 9 bases and J 8 bases; bases outside gene matches: 12. Full variable domain (outside the CDR3, taken from reference TRBV19 and TRBJ1-2): DGGITQSPKYLFRKEGQNVTLSCEQNLNHDAMYWYRQDPGQGLRLIYYSQIVNDFQKGDIAEGYSVSREKKESFPLTVTSAQKNPTAFYLCASQSTGMGGYTFGSGTRLTVV.

The V call is TRBV5-3, the J call TRBJ2-6; D ambiguous. TRBV5-3 is recorded as an ORF, its role being uncertain. The V end lost 4 bases, the J end lost 4 bases, and 18 bases lay between the germline ends. CDR3 size: 17 residues. CDR3 nucleotide sequence: TGTGCCAGAAGCGGTCCGGTTTCACTCTGCGGGGCCAACGTCCTGACTTTC. Residues: CARSGPVSLCGANVLTF.

The V and J genes are TRBV4-2 and TRBJ1-1; no firm D call. The germline gives CDR1 LGHNA, CDR2 YNFKEQ. Trimming removed 5 bases from V and 4 bases from J, with 11 bases in between. This CDR3 region has 13 residues. The CDR3 nucleotides are TGTGCCAGCAGCAGACGGGTAGGCACTGAAGCTTTCTTT. Translating gives CASSRRVGTEAFF.

This rearrangement joins TRBV14 to TRBJ2-2; D uncertain. Germline V gene data show CDR1 as SGHDN and CDR2 as FVKESK. The CDR3 covers 14 residues. V lost 1 base to trimming and J lost 0 bases, with 3 bases between them. The CDR3 loop is CASSQVANTGELFF. For the CDR3, the DNA is TGTGCCAGCAGCCAAGTAGCGAACACCGGGGAGCTGTTTTTT.

This chain connects TRBV14 to TRBJ2-3, with D uncertain. There are 14 residues in the CDR3. CDR1 is SGHDN, CDR2 FVKESK, per germline. V gave up 4 bases and J gave up 3 bases, with 11 bases separating them. CDR3 protein: CASSPGSTTDTQYF. CDR3 nucleotides: TGTGCCAGCAGCCCTGGGTCTACGACAGATACGCAGTATTTT.

This rearrangement joins TRBV7-2 to TRBJ2-1, with D possibly being TRBD2 (6 bases). The CDR3 sequence is 14 residues long. Germline-derived CDR1 and CDR2 are SGHTA and FQGNSA. The V end was cut by 1 base, the J end by 8 bases, with 12 bases between. The CDR3 region has the DNA TGTGCCAGCAGCTTAGGGACTATCCCAGATGAGCAGTTCTTC. Its protein product is CASSLGTIPDEQFF.

The chain employs TRBV28 and TRBJ2-2; either TRBD1 or TRBD2 may supply D (5 bases each). V gave up 2 bases and J gave up 8 bases, with 9 bases separating them. The CDR3 sequence is 13 residues long. The germline CDR1 and CDR2 sequences are MDHEN and SYDVKM. Written as DNA, the CDR3 is TGTGCCAGCAGTTTACGGGGCACAGGGGAGCTGTTTTTT. Its translation is CASSLRGTGELFF.

This chain links TRBV4-1 with TRBJ1-3; TRBD1 might be the D (5 bases). V was cut by 2 bases and J by 1 base, with 9 bases left in between. The CDR3 contains 15 residues. Germline V gives CDR1 MGHRA, CDR2 YSYEKL. As DNA, the CDR3 is TGCGCCAGCAGCCAAATCACAGGTTCTGGAAACACCATATATTTT. This encodes CASSQITGSGNTIYF.

The count of this clone is one. This chain connects TRBV4-1 to TRBJ1-2; 7 bases are shared with TRBD1. The CDR3 extends over 15 amino acids. Germline values: CDR1 MGHRA, CDR2 YSYEKL. V shed 1 base and J 2 bases; nucleotides not matched to a gene: 4. CDR3 sequence reads: CASSQGVTGNYGYTF. The CDR3, as DNA: TGCGCCAGCAGCCAAGGGGTGACAGGGAACTATGGCTACACCTTC.

This chain joins TRBV19 and TRBJ2-4; TRBD1 matches 7 bases. Germline loops: CDR1 LNHDA, CDR2 SQIVND (reference sequence). The CDR3 totals 14 residues. V lost 5 bases and J lost 4; bases outside the gene matches: 5. CDR3 sequence (DNA): TGTGCCAGTAGTGTTGAGGGACAGAAAAACATTCAGTACTTC. It specifies CASSVEGQKNIQYF.

V gene TRBV4-2 combines with J gene TRBJ2-5; D is possibly TRBD1 or TRBD2 (7 bases each). V gave up 0 bases and J gave up 7 bases, with 18 bases separating them. The germline V gene has CDR1 LGHNA and CDR2 YNFKEQ. This CDR3 is 16 amino acids long. The CDR3 DNA reads as TGTGCCAGCAGCCAAGATAGACAGGGATCTAGCGGGACCCAGTACTTC. Protein product: CASSQDRQGSSGTQYF.

This clone was recorded once. The chain recombines TRBV5-6 with TRBJ2-5; D is unresolved. The CDR3 totals 16 residues. CDR1 SGHDT and CDR2 YYEEEE come from the germline V gene. Trimming pared 2 bases from V and 3 bases from J, leaving 17 bases between. CDR3 sequence (DNA): TGTGCCAGCAGCTTTAACCTTAGACGATCCGAAGAGACCCAGTACTTC. Its protein is CASSFNLRRSEETQYF. Filled out from reference TRBV5-6 and TRBJ2-5, the complete variable domain reads DAGVTQSPTHLIKTRGQQVTLRCSPKSGHDTVSWYQQALGQGPQFIFQYYEEEERQRGNFPDRFSGHQFPNYSSELNVNALLLGDSALYLCASSFNLRRSEETQYFGPGTRLLVL.

J is TRBJ2-2 and V is TRBV21-1; the tabulated D call, TRBD1, remains unverified against the DNA. TRBV21-1 is described as a pseudogene. This CDR3 has 15 amino acids. This CDR3 reads CASSKAGGNTGELFF. In nucleotides, the CDR3 is TGTGCCAGCAGCAAAGCAGGGGGCAACACCGGGGAGCTGTTTTTT.

The chain carries TRBV19 and TRBJ2-7; D gene uncertain. The length of the CDR3 is 15 residues. V was clipped by 0 bases and J by 1 base, with 10 bases between them. Germline CDR1 and CDR2: LNHDA and SQIVND (reference sequence). The CDR3 here is CASSIDISGSYEQYF. DNA of the CDR3: TGTGCCAGTAGTATAGATATTTCTGGGTCCTACGAGCAGTACTTC.

V and J are TRBV23-1 and TRBJ2-7, with D perhaps matching TRBD1 or TRBD2 (5 bases each). TRBV23-1 is an open reading frame whose function is uncertain. V was clipped by 2 bases and J by 7 bases, with 18 bases between them. There are 15 residues in the CDR3. The CDR3 sequence: CASSQIGETHWEQYF. Written as DNA, the CDR3 is TGCGCCAGCAGTCAAATAGGGGAGACACATTGGGAGCAGTACTTC.

This clone was seen more than once but under ten times. The chain links TRBV7-9 to TRBJ1-2, with D unclear. This CDR3 is 15 amino acids long. The V gene's germline CDR1 is SEHNR and CDR2 FQNEAQ (reference sequence). V lost 3 bases, J lost 2 bases, and 13 bases lay in between. CDR3 protein: CASSFDPDLNYGYTF. The DNA of the CDR3 is TGTGCCAGCAGCTTTGATCCCGACCTGAACTATGGCTACACCTTC.

The V call is TRBV7-2, the J call TRBJ2-5; the match to TRBD2 covers 12 bases. Trimming took 5 bases from V and 4 from J; bases not matched to a gene: 5. The CDR3 consists of 15 residues. Germline CDR1 and CDR2: SGHTA and FQGNSA. For the CDR3, the DNA is TGTGCCAGCAGCCCTAGCGGGGGGGCAGGAGAGACCCAGTACTTC. It codes for CASSPSGGAGETQYF.

V gene TRBV5-6 combines with J gene TRBJ1-2, with TRBD1 identical over 9 bases. V lost 3 bases to trimming and J lost 5 bases; unmatched junction nucleotides: 17. The CDR3 loop spans 18 amino acids. CDR1 and CDR2 (germline): SGHDT, YYEEEE. The CDR3: CASSSYRDRVPIKYGYTF. The DNA of the CDR3 is TGTGCCAGCAGCTCGTACCGGGACAGGGTCCCGATTAAATATGGCTACACCTTC.

The rearrangement joins TRBV7-2 to TRBJ1-2, with D maybe TRBD1 (6 bases). CDR1 and CDR2 from the germline V gene are SGHTA and FQGNSA. The V and J ends lost 5 bases and 1 base respectively, with 17 bases between them. The CDR3 is made up of 16 amino acids. CDR3 loop: CASSRGAQGSNYGYTF. CDR3 in DNA: TGTGCCAGCAGCCGGGGGGCACAGGGAAGTAACTATGGCTACACCTTC.

Only a few counts were recorded for this clone. The CDR3 nucleotides are TGTGCCAGCAGCTTACCCCCTAGCGGGCGCTCCTACAATGAGCAGTTCTTC. As protein: CASSLPPSGRSYNEQFF. The J gene is TRBJ2-1, the V gene TRBV11-3, with 8 bases that match TRBD2. Germline CDR1 and CDR2: SGHNT and YENEEA. Trimming took 2 bases from V and 0 from J; bases not matched to a gene: 6. The CDR3 contains 17 residues.

The chain employs TRBV19 and TRBJ2-7; D gene ambiguous. V shed 5 bases and J shed 5 bases, with 19 bases lying between them. The CDR3 is 15 residues long. CDR1 LNHDA and CDR2 SQIVND come from the germline V gene (reference sequence). DNA of the CDR3: TGTGCCAGTAGTCCCCTAAACCGCCCTCTCCACGAGCAGTACTTC. It translates to CASSPLNRPLHEQYF.

This clone is a singleton in its sample. This chain connects TRBV6-5 to TRBJ2-3; D is tentatively TRBD1 or TRBD2 (5 bases each). This CDR3 comprises 15 residues. The V end lost 5 bases, the J end lost 6 bases, and 18 bases lay between the germline ends. Germline values: CDR1 MNHEY, CDR2 SVGAGI. The CDR3 is CASSLLTVSGDTQYF. CDR3 DNA sequence: TGTGCCAGCAGTCTACTGACAGTTTCGGGGGATACGCAGTATTTT.

The CDR3 here is CASSDPGQGGNEQFF. DNA of the CDR3: TGCGCCAGCAGTGACCCGGGACAGGGGGGGAATGAGCAGTTCTTC. The V gene is TRBV10-1, the J gene TRBJ2-1; 11 bases agree with TRBD1. Germline V gene sequence: CDR1 WNHNN, CDR2 SYGVQD (reference sequence). This CDR3 spans 15 amino acids. Trimming removed 3 bases from V and 7 bases from J; junction bases left unmatched: 5.

This chain joins TRBV6-6 and TRBJ1-1; D gene uncertain. Germline V gene sequence: CDR1 MNHNY, CDR2 SVGAGI (reference sequence). The V end was cut by 2 bases, the J end by 3 bases, with 7 bases between. CDR3 length: 13 amino acids. The CDR3: CASSYTEDTEAFF. The CDR3 nucleotides read TGTGCCAGCAGTTACACAGAGGACACTGAAGCTTTCTTT.

This clone showed up just once. The chain recombines TRBV13 with TRBJ2-2, with 8 bases identical to TRBD1. The CDR3 contains 15 residues. The ends lost 5 bases at V and 1 base at J; junction bases unmatched: 3. Germline V gene data show CDR1 as PRHDT and CDR2 as FYEKMQ (reference sequence). The CDR3 spells CASSLGTGNTGELFF. In DNA, the CDR3 is TGTGCCAGCAGCCTTGGGACAGGGAACACCGGGGAGCTGTTTTTT.

This clone came up once. The genes are TRBV7-8 and TRBJ2-3; D may be TRBD1 or TRBD2 (5 bases each). The germline V and J ends were trimmed by 1 base and 1 base, with 12 bases remaining between them. CDR1 and CDR2 (germline): SGHVS, FQNEAQ. The CDR3 is made up of 16 amino acids. In DNA, the CDR3 is TGTGCCAGCAGCTTAGTATTAAGAGGGGGCACAGATACGCAGTATTTT. This codes for CASSLVLRGGTDTQYF.

The chain joins TRBV23-1 to TRBJ1-5; unclear D gene. TRBV23-1 is identified as an open reading frame with a role that is uncertain. V was shortened by 3 bases and J by 0 bases, with 3 bases between the two germline ends. CDR3 length: 13 residues. The CDR3 coding sequence is TGCGCCAGCAGTCACAATAGCAATCAGCCCCAGCATTTT. It codes for CASSHNSNQPQHF.

The chain uses TRBV5-1 and TRBJ2-3; the D is unclear. Trimming shortened V by 0 bases and J by 4 bases, and 3 bases separated the two germline ends. There are 12 residues in the CDR3. CDR1 SGHRS and CDR2 YFSETQ come from the germline V gene. This CDR3 reads CASSLASDTQYF. The CDR3 DNA sequence: TGCGCCAGCAGCTTGGCGTCAGATACGCAGTATTTT.